This T cell receptor beta chain was recovered during a study of T cell repertoires in cytomegalovirus infection (dated by TCRdb to about 2019). Background on the whole study: The HLA type of each donor mattered for the analysis, because public TCR beta signatures pointed to carriage of CMV infection along with the matching HLA type. Beyond this particular receptor, the publication reports: In the ex vivo response, HLA-C-restricted CMV-specific TCR beta clonotypes were dominant, and in two of eight donors the single most frequent clonotype came from this HLA-C-restricted group. In both this cohort and an independent cohort of a few hundred donors, the cumulative frequency of public TCR beta family members distinguished carriers of CMV infection plus the relevant HLA type.

This clonotype was detected ten times or more. Its antigen is unknown. Within one base of it there is no much larger clone, and no base qualities were kept. V is reduced by 10 bases and J by 6 bases, leaving a spacing of 7 bases between them. The CDR1 and CDR2 encoded by the germline V gene (reference sequence) are MNHEY and SMNVEV. Inclusive of the bounding cysteine and phenylalanine, the CDR3 is 10 residues long. Only the CDR3 DNA stays, 30 bases, in frame from base 1. Sequencing was carried out with an Illumina HiSeq 1500. In-frame beta chains were kept once TCRdb had trimmed the public reads at Q25 with fastp and called clones with MiXCR. Under each unique CDR3 protein, matching rows form one entry showing the most common genes and DNA. This sample holds 200,000 to 300,000 distinct CDR3 sequences; approximately 8.3% were observed only once. The leading ten clones occupy over 12% of the sample.

The sample consisted of PBMCs. The rearranged segments are TRBV27 and TRBJ2-1; tentative D gene TRBD1, with 5 bases matching. This sequence was found in a human donor in good health (CMV status not recorded). Some clones in this sample may be carry-over from other donors' samples. CDR3 reads: CAIGANEQFF. The DNA is TGTGCCATAGGGGCCAATGAGCAGTTCTTC.